This T cell receptor beta chain was retrieved from a study of OX40 agonist ivuxolimab in advanced cancers. For the wider study: Ivuxolimab was an agonistic, fully human IgG2 monoclonal antibody directed against OX40 (CD134), a costimulatory receptor. The purpose of peripheral TCRbeta sequencing was to test whether ivuxolimab changed TCR sequence diversity and led to clonal T-cell expansion. Among the roughly 52 dose-escalation patients, around 20 had hepatocellular carcinoma, 15 or so melanoma, 9 renal cell carcinoma and 9 head and neck cancer. In the dose-escalation cohort, 65% to 85% of patients were male, and the mean age was roughly 60 years with a range of roughly 23 to 79. Intravenous ivuxolimab was administered to patients every 2 weeks at six dose levels: 0.01, 0.1, 0.3, 1.5, 3 and 10 mg/kg. Partial responses occurred in three dose-escalation patients: two with cutaneous melanoma and one with hepatocellular carcinoma. The paper covers the monotherapy dose-escalation part of the phase I ivuxolimab trial, which included N ≈ 57 patients. Prior anti-PD-1, anti-PD-L1 or anti-CTLA-4 therapy was permitted, and roughly two fifths of dose-escalation patients had received checkpoint inhibitors.

Genomic DNA was extracted from sorted cells for sequencing of the TCRbeta CDR3 region. The immunoSEQ Assay was used for sequencing of TCRbeta CDR3 regions. This immuneACCESS table, as held by TCRdb, lists in-frame sequences with V and J called but not all clones. Of the missing ones, under half trace to an unresolved V gene in checked studies; the others have no known cause. This sample comprises fewer than 55,000 clones, 87% of them detected only once. The top ten hold around 10% of the sample. CDR1 MNHNY and CDR2 SVGAGI are derived from the germline V gene (reference sequence). There are 13 amino acids in the CDR3, from cysteine to phenylalanine inclusive. Only the CDR3 region is kept as DNA, spanning 39 bases read in frame from base 1. Germline trimming: 5 bases from V, 6 bases from J; junction bases outside gene matches: 6. This clone showed up just a few times. Its antigen has not been determined. No base quality information exists; no much larger clone differs at one position.

Broad study findings and their caveats: In the 0.1-3.0 mg/kg groups, partial responders had among the lowest normalized peripheral clonal expansion, particularly in CD8+ T cells. At doses from 0.1 to 3.0 mg/kg, clonal expansion was seen in both CD4+ and CD8+ blood T cells between baseline and week 6. On average, CD8+ T cells showed more expanded clones than CD4+ T cells after ivuxolimab. Low levels of normalized T-cell clonal expansion were also shown by some nonresponding patients. The antigen specificity of the peripheral T cells that underwent clonal expansion was not determined.

The trial excluded patients who had a history of autoimmune disease or who were on systemic immunosuppression. Peripheral blood for TCR sequencing was collected from all dose cohorts at baseline, on cycle 4 day 1, and on cycle 7 day 1. Samples came from an open-label, multicenter, first-in-human phase I dose-escalation trial of ivuxolimab. Adults with locally advanced or metastatic head and neck squamous cell, hepatocellular, melanoma or renal cell carcinoma were enrolled in the trial. Before TCR sequencing, CD4+ T cells and CD8+ T cells from peripheral blood were sorted into separate populations. Rearrangement joined TRBV6-6 to TRBJ1-2, with 7 middle bases fitting TRBD1. The clonotype originates from an adult with an advanced solid tumor such as melanoma, head and neck, liver or kidney cancer. The sample here was CD4+ or CD8+ T cells sorted from blood, taken in a trial of the OX40 agonist ivuxolimab. At the DNA level, the sequence is TGTGCCAGCAGTCCGGGACAGTTAAATGGCTACACCTTC. The resulting protein is CASSPGQLNGYTF.